This TCR beta chain was observed in a study of T-cell reconstitution after alpha-beta-depleted transplantation in children. As for this clonotype: One end of the junction varies from germline; a read error may be responsible.

Molecular barcoding with unique molecular identifiers was used for the TCRbeta library. TCRdb reprocessed the PCR reads via MiXCR and lists one record per CDR3 protein. The data contain about 230,000 distinct CDR3 sequences, around 10% of them singletons. Sequenced here: PBMCs from the stem cell graft donor, sampled from the stem cell graft. This TCR was sampled from a human donor who donated a stem cell graft to a child with acute lymphoblastic leukemia.

The DNA of the CDR3 is TGTGCCAGCAGCTCCGGGAACTCCTGCGAGCAGTACTTC. This sequence encodes CASSSGNSCEQYF. This rearrangement joins TRBV4-1 to TRBJ2-7; TRBD2 is a possible D gene (5 bases). Germline CDR1 MGHRA, CDR2 YSYEKL. The CDR3 runs 13 residues.